This is a list of T cell receptor beta chains from one sample in a study of cytomegalovirus exposure and HLA in healthy donors. Produced via immunoSEQ multiplex PCR; TCRdb's table is partial and in-frame only. The sample carries 150,000 to 200,000 clones, roughly 82% recorded once. Sequences were obtained from PBMCs. The receptors here all came from a woman in her 50s in good health and CMV-seropositive. The CDR3 runs from the conserved cysteine through the conserved F or W. Fields, in order: CDR3 length, V gene, CDR3 protein.

cdr3_length: 14
v_call: TRBV29-1
cdr3_aa: CSVDQGLSGNTIYF

cdr3_length: 16
v_call: TRBV12-5
cdr3_aa: CASGRIITGTTGELFF

cdr3_length: 15
v_call: TRBV19
cdr3_aa: CASSIGQGRQETQYF

cdr3_length: 15
v_call: TRBV29-1
cdr3_aa: CSVIRGDRGKGTQHF

cdr3_length: 11
v_call: TRBV29-1
cdr3_aa: CSGRDSYEQYF

cdr3_length: 12
v_call: TRBV29-1
cdr3_aa: CSVSQGNTEAFF

cdr3_length: 14
v_call: TRBV6-1
cdr3_aa: CASAFGQDNQPQHF

cdr3_length: 14
v_call: TRBV2
cdr3_aa: CASSADRGAYEQYF

cdr3_length: 15
v_call: TRBV5-4
cdr3_aa: CASRDDRLGGDGYTF

cdr3_length: 12
v_call: TRBV7-2
cdr3_aa: CASSEQGYEQYF

cdr3_length: 15
v_call: TRBV6-5
cdr3_aa: CASRTQGHMNTEAFF

cdr3_length: 16
v_call: TRBV6-4
cdr3_aa: CASSDPNRGADQPQHF

cdr3_length: 13
v_call: TRBV7-6
cdr3_aa: CASSLGGDYEQYF

cdr3_length: 14
v_call: TRBV5-1
cdr3_aa: CASSPTGGETEAFF

cdr3_length: 13
v_call: TRBV5-1
cdr3_aa: CASSLTSLETQYF

cdr3_length: 14
v_call: TRBV13
cdr3_aa: CASSLPSGGREQYF

cdr3_length: 14
v_call: TRBV7-2
cdr3_aa: CASSMRLDAQPQHF

cdr3_length: 13
v_call: TRBV7-6
cdr3_aa: CASSYDRGNEQFF

cdr3_length: 13
v_call: TRBV2
cdr3_aa: CASSASLNTEAFF

cdr3_length: 15
v_call: TRBV10-3
cdr3_aa: CAISPTGQGNAEAFF

cdr3_length: 13
v_call: TRBV2
cdr3_aa: CASTGQARNTIYF

cdr3_length: 13
v_call: TRBV4-1
cdr3_aa: CASSIQGGSPLHF

cdr3_length: 14
v_call: TRBV19
cdr3_aa: CASSVNLGPYEQYF

cdr3_length: 15
v_call: TRBV9
cdr3_aa: CASSVRDRNTGELFF

cdr3_length: 13
v_call: TRBV2
cdr3_aa: CASRGGSWEKLFF

cdr3_length: 16
v_call: TRBV2
cdr3_aa: CASSEGLAGSADTQYF

cdr3_length: 14
v_call: TRBV2
cdr3_aa: CASRRQGGHYGYTF

cdr3_length: 13
v_call: TRBV6-1
cdr3_aa: CASIRGGWETQYF

cdr3_length: 18
v_call: TRBV5-6
cdr3_aa: CASSSLSGSSFYYNEQFF

cdr3_length: 13
v_call: TRBV7-9
cdr3_aa: CASGLAGFNEQFF

cdr3_length: 14
v_call: TRBV7-8
cdr3_aa: CASSLERGSYEQYF

cdr3_length: 13
v_call: TRBV6-6
cdr3_aa: CASTDRSQQPQHF

cdr3_length: 14
v_call: TRBV5-5
cdr3_aa: CASSLAFQRVRAFF

cdr3_length: 17
v_call: TRBV18
cdr3_aa: CASSPGLGRGAPYEQYF

cdr3_length: 13
v_call: TRBV4-2
cdr3_aa: CASSRGQGGEQYF

cdr3_length: 15
v_call: TRBV5-1
cdr3_aa: CASSPGTGRRNEQFF

cdr3_length: 16
v_call: TRBV2
cdr3_aa: CASSEKAQGYGNEQFF

cdr3_length: 12
v_call: TRBV29-1
cdr3_aa: CSVEQGHTEAFF

cdr3_length: 15
v_call: TRBV2
cdr3_aa: CASRLDRAGGNTIYF

cdr3_length: 11
v_call: TRBV2
cdr3_aa: CASRLSSGYTF

cdr3_length: 18
v_call: TRBV2
cdr3_aa: CASSEPGLAGGAADTQYF

cdr3_length: 16
v_call: TRBV6-1
cdr3_aa: CASSVSWTGGNQPQHF

cdr3_length: 15
v_call: TRBV11-2
cdr3_aa: CASSLVLAGDWAQYF

cdr3_length: 17
v_call: TRBV7-9
cdr3_aa: CASSFTADSPTTYGYTF

cdr3_length: 13
v_call: TRBV6-5
cdr3_aa: CASKGGGNQPQHF

cdr3_length: 13
v_call: TRBV5-1
cdr3_aa: CAPSKEADNEQFF

cdr3_length: 12
v_call: TRBV6-5
cdr3_aa: CASSVRVYEQYF

cdr3_length: 15
v_call: TRBV15
cdr3_aa: CATSREGAPNEKLFF

cdr3_length: 16
v_call: TRBV6-4
cdr3_aa: CASSRTSGAPTDTQYF

cdr3_length: 11
v_call: TRBV6-1
cdr3_aa: CASRRGTEAFF

cdr3_length: 14
v_call: TRBV5-1
cdr3_aa: CATTQGSGTDTQYF

cdr3_length: 16
v_call: TRBV5-1
cdr3_aa: CASSKRGQGADTEAFF

cdr3_length: 16
v_call: TRBV5-6
cdr3_aa: CASSSLAGGSTDTQYF

cdr3_length: 13
v_call: TRBV6-1
cdr3_aa: CASSVVQGTEAFF

cdr3_length: 17
v_call: TRBV4-1
cdr3_aa: CASSQDSRLKNNSPLHF